This TCR beta chain emerged from a study of T cell repertoires in cytomegalovirus infection. Across the study: It was the public TCR beta signatures that indicated both CMV infection and matching HLA type.

TCRdb re-called the reads with MiXCR, one entry per CDR3 protein. There are about 180,000 distinct CDR3 sequences in the sample; approximately 17% occur only once, and around 27% lies in the top ten. Regarding this clonotype: The antigen remains undetermined.

Germline assignment: CDR1 SQVTM and CDR2 ANQGSEA. Trimming stripped 7 bases from V and 0 bases from J, with 12 bases between. CDR3 length equals 14 residues. General study findings and limits: CMV-specific TCR beta clonotypes restricted by HLA-C were the ones dominating the ex vivo response. CMV carriers with the relevant HLA were identified by cumulative public TCR beta family frequency.

The chain uses TRBV29-1 and TRBJ2-2, with D unresolved. What was sequenced was CD8+ T cells from PBMCs. This clonotype was obtained from a human donor in good health (CMV status not recorded). Some clones in this sample may be carry-over from other donors' samples. The CDR3 spells CSAAPAPNTGELFF. The CDR3 nucleotides are TGCAGCGCCGCCCCAGCTCCGAACACCGGGGAGCTGTTTTTT.